Included here is one T cell receptor beta chain sequence, with context. This sample is drawn from a study of blood T cell repertoires in COVID-19. Produced via immunoSEQ multiplex PCR; TCRdb's table is partial and in-frame only. The sample contains about 60,000 clones, more than 75% of which appear only once. The CDR3 runs 13 residues. V lost 5 bases and J lost 6; bases outside the gene matches: 3. Germline V lookup: CDR1 MNHEY, CDR2 SVGAGI. The sequenced sample consisted of peripheral blood. This clonotype originated in an elderly woman with acute or convalescent COVID-19. This chain uses TRBV6-5 with TRBJ2-1, with 8 bases identical to TRBD2. CDR3 in amino acids: CASSRGTSNEQFF. The CDR3 coding sequence is TGTGCCAGCAGTCGTGGGACTAGCAATGAGCAGTTCTTC.